Sequencing of this T cell receptor beta chain was carried out in a study of OX40 agonist ivuxolimab in advanced cancers. This CDR3 has 13 residues. Germline V gene data show CDR1 as MNHEY and CDR2 as SMNVEV (reference sequence). V was shortened by 2 bases and J by 10 bases, with 9 bases between the two germline ends. TCRdb keeps only in-frame clones here, not all; method: immunoSEQ multiplex PCR. The top ten hold approximately 2.6% of the sample, which has some 65,000 clones, 87% seen once. The V gene is TRBV27, the J gene TRBJ1-6, with D maybe TRBD1 (6 bases). The sequence derives from an adult with an advanced solid tumor such as melanoma, head and neck, liver or kidney cancer. The input for sequencing was CD4+ or CD8+ T cells sorted from blood, taken in a trial of the OX40 agonist ivuxolimab. The CDR3 sequence is CASSLTGKSPLHF. CDR3 nucleotide sequence: TGTGCCAGCAGTTTAACAGGGAAATCACCCCTCCACTTT.